The 18 T cell receptor beta chains below all came from one sample that was sequenced in a study of post-analysis software for immune sequencing data. Whole-study results and caveats: TRBV5-6, TRBV5-1 and TRBV20-1 were among roughly five TRBV segments more frequent in patients than controls.

Tagging with unique molecular identifiers was a feature of the TCR beta cDNA libraries. Using its own MiXCR run on the PCR reads, TCRdb lists one record per CDR3 protein. The sample yields fewer than 850,000 distinct CDR3 sequences, about 27% seen once. Their antigen targets remain unknown. What was sequenced was blood. These receptors all come from a girl aged 5-17 years with multiple sclerosis.

This clonotype was picked up a small number of times. The chain is built from TRBV28 and TRBJ2-1; D ambiguous. The V end lost 5 bases, the J end lost 6 bases, and 14 bases lay between the germline ends. The CDR3 has 14 residues. CDR1 is MDHEN and CDR2 is SYDVKM in the germline V gene. The CDR3 region is CASSPPPVSNEQFF. The CDR3 nucleotides read TGTGCCAGCAGTCCTCCCCCGGTATCCAATGAGCAGTTCTTC. The whole variable domain, remainder taken from reference TRBV28 and TRBJ2-1, is DVKVTQSSRYLVKRTGEKVFLECVQDMDHENMFWYRQDPGLGLRLIYFSYDVKMKEKGDIPEGYSVSREKKERFSLILESASTNQTSMYLCASSPPPVSNEQFFGPGTRLTVL.

The chain uses TRBV7-8 and TRBJ1-2, with 9 bases matching TRBD1. Trimming took 5 bases from V and 2 from J; bases not matched to a gene: 3. The CDR3 length is 14 residues. Germline-derived CDR1 and CDR2 are SGHVS and FQNEAQ. The CDR3 sequence is CASSDGQGNYGYTF. The CDR3 DNA reads as TGTGCCAGCAGCGACGGACAGGGGAACTATGGCTACACCTTC.

The genes are TRBV15 and TRBJ2-3; the D is unclear. Germline CDR1 reads LNHNV; CDR2 reads YYDKDF (reference sequence). The CDR3 covers 14 residues. V was cut by 1 base and J by 9 bases, with 14 bases left in between. The CDR3 loop is CATSRATLIGTQYF. For the CDR3, the DNA is TGTGCCACCAGCAGAGCCACCTTGATTGGGACGCAGTATTTT.

This clonotype was counted a few times. The chain combines TRBV20-1 with TRBJ2-3; 7 nucleotides match TRBD2. V dropped 5 bases and J dropped 5; count of bases not matched to a gene: 13. The CDR3 totals 15 residues. Germline V gene lookup returns CDR1 DFQATT and CDR2 SNEGSKA (reference sequence). DNA of the CDR3: TGCAGTGCTGTCCGTGCGGGAGATTGGGGAGATACGCAGTATTTT. Translated: CSAVRAGDWGDTQYF.

V gene TRBV20-1 combines with J gene TRBJ1-2; D uncertain. CDR3 size: 12 residues. CDR1 DFQATT and CDR2 SNEGSKA come from the germline V gene (reference sequence). Trimming removed 4 bases at V and 5 bases at J, with 11 bases between. The CDR3 coding sequence is TGCAGTGCTACTTCGATGACATATGGCTACACCTTC. Translating gives CSATSMTYGYTF.

This clonotype was seen many times. The V and J genes are TRBV29-1 and TRBJ1-1, with D tentatively TRBD1 (6 bases). Germline lookup yields CDR1 SQVTM and CDR2 ANQGSEA. The CDR3 has 11 residues. The CDR3, as DNA: TGCAGAGGACAGACCAACACTGAAGCTTTCTTT. Translated: CRGQTNTEAFF.

This clonotype occurred a few times. CDR3 loop: CASSLSPGLSTNEKLFF. The CDR3 nucleotides are TGTGCCAGCAGTTTAAGCCCCGGGCTATCAACTAATGAAAAACTGTTTTTT. The V gene is TRBV27, the J gene TRBJ1-4; no firm D call. Germline assignment: CDR1 MNHEY and CDR2 SMNVEV (reference sequence). This CDR3 has 17 amino acids. V lost 2 bases to trimming and J lost 0 bases, with 13 bases between them.

The V gene is TRBV27, the J gene TRBJ2-5, with 10 bases fitting TRBD2. The DNA end favors TRBJ2-7, so the J call may be wrong. Per the germline V gene, CDR1 is MNHEY and CDR2 is SMNVEV (reference sequence). The CDR3 is 14 residues long. CDR3 in amino acids: CASSHGTSVDEQYF. CDR3 nucleotide sequence: TGTGCCAGCAGTCATGGGACTAGCGTCGACGAGCAGTACTTC.

This clonotype appeared many times. The chain links TRBV12-3 or TRBV12-4 to TRBJ2-1, with D perhaps matching TRBD2 (5 bases). CDR3 length equals 13 residues. Trimming stripped 3 bases from V and 4 bases from J, with 7 bases between. CDR3 region: CASSFPGYNEQFF. CDR3 nucleotide sequence: TGTGCCAGCAGTTTTCCGGGGTACAATGAGCAGTTCTTC.

This clonotype was seen a handful of times. J is TRBJ1-1 and V is TRBV24-1, with TRBD1 as a possible D gene (5 bases). Trimming shortened V by 8 bases and J by 2 bases, and 11 bases separated the two germline ends. The CDR3 covers 13 residues. Germline V gives CDR1 KGHDR, CDR2 SFDVKD. The CDR3 loop reads CATKEGANTEAFF. CDR3 nucleotides: TGTGCCACCAAGGAAGGGGCAAACACTGAAGCTTTCTTT.

The chain is built from TRBV20-1 and TRBJ2-1; no firm D call. The V gene lost 6 bases and the J gene lost 8 bases, with 11 bases spanning the gap. The CDR3 spans 11 residues. Germline-derived CDR1 and CDR2 are DFQATT and SNEGSKA (reference sequence). CDR3 protein: CSAPRMDEQFF. Written as DNA, the CDR3 is TGCAGTGCCCCCAGGATGGATGAGCAGTTCTTC.

The chain's CDR3 is CASSQTGVNEKLFF. CDR3 DNA sequence: TGTGCCAGCAGCCAGACAGGCGTTAATGAAAAACTGTTTTTT. The rearrangement uses TRBV7-2 and TRBJ1-4, with D perhaps TRBD1 (6 bases). V was clipped by 5 bases and J by 4 bases, with 11 bases between them. The germline CDR1 and CDR2 sequences are SGHTA and FQGNSA. This CDR3 contains 14 residues.

This clonotype has only a few counts. V and J are TRBV29-1 and TRBJ1-2; 9 bases line up with TRBD1. Per germline, CDR1 SQVTM and CDR2 ANQGSEA. The J segment lost 7 bases and the V segment lost 3 bases, leaving 9 bases of the junction unmatched. This CDR3 region has 14 residues. CDR3 in amino acids: CSVEAGQGLSGYTF. In DNA form, the CDR3 reads TGCAGCGTTGAGGCGGGACAGGGATTAAGTGGCTACACCTTC.

The chain uses TRBV5-1 and TRBJ1-1; D not certain. This CDR3 is 15 amino acids long. The germline V and J ends were trimmed by 0 bases and 1 base, with 10 bases remaining between them. Germline CDR1 is SGHRS and CDR2 is YFSETQ. CDR3 DNA: TGCGCCAGCAGCTTGGGACGCGGATCGAACACTGAAGCTTTCTTT. Translation: CASSLGRGSNTEAFF.

This clonotype appeared once. The chain employs TRBV7-9 and TRBJ2-2; the D call may be TRBD1 or TRBD2 (5 bases each). Trimming left V 11 bases short and J 6 bases short, with 10 bases between. Per the germline V gene, CDR1 is SEHNR and CDR2 is FQNEAQ (reference sequence). The CDR3 covers 11 residues. The CDR3 DNA sequence: TGTGCCCGAAGGGGAGCCGGGGAGCTGTTTTTT. This sequence encodes CARRGAGELFF.

This clonotype was detected only a few times. The DNA for the CDR3 is TGTGCCAGCAGCTTCCCTCCCCTGGGGATCTCGGCACAACCAGGGGAGACCCAGTACTTC. Translated: CASSFPPLGISAQPGETQYF. The rearrangement uses TRBV7-8 and TRBJ2-5, with D possibly matching TRBD1 (5 bases). This CDR3 has 20 residues. Germline CDR1 is SGHVS and CDR2 is FQNEAQ. Trimming stripped 3 bases from V and 5 bases from J, with 31 bases between.

This clonotype was counted a few times. J is TRBJ1-5 and V is TRBV20-1; the match to TRBD1 covers 8 bases. V shed 4 bases and J 6 bases; nucleotides not matched to a gene: 8. There are 14 residues in the CDR3. Germline CDR1 reads DFQATT; CDR2 reads SNEGSKA (reference sequence). Here the CDR3 reads CSATRRTGSQPQHF. Written as DNA, the CDR3 is TGCAGTGCTACCCGACGGACAGGGTCTCAGCCCCAGCATTTT.

This clonotype was seen only a few times. This sequence joins TRBV12-3 or TRBV12-4 and TRBJ1-6, with a weak D call TRBD1 (5 bases). V lost 3 bases to trimming and J lost 10 bases, with 16 bases between them. This CDR3 has 15 residues. CDR3: CASSFRDEGYSPLHF. In DNA form, the CDR3 reads TGTGCCAGCAGTTTTCGGGACGAGGGGTACTCACCCCTCCACTTT.